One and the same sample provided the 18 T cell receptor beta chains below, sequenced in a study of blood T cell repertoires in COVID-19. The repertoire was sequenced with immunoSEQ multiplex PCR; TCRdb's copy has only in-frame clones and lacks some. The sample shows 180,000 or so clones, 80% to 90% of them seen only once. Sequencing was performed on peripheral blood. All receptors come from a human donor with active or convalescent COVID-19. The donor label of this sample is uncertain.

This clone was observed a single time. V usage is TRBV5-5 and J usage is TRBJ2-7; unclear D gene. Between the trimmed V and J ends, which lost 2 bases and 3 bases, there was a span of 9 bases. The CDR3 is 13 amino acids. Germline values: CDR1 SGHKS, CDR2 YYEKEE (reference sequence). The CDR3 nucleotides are TGTGCCAGCAGCTTCGAGACTCACTACGAGCAGTACTTC. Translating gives CASSFETHYEQYF.

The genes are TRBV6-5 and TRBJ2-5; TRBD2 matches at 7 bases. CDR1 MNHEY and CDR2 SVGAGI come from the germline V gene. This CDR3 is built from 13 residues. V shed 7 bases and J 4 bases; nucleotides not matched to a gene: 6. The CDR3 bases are TGTGCCAGCAATCCGGGGAGGGTAGAGACCCAGTACTTC. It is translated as CASNPGRVETQYF.

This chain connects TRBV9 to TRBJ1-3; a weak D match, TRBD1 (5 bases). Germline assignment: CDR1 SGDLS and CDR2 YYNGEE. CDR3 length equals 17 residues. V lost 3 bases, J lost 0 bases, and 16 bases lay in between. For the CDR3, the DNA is TGTGCCAGCAGCGCTCCCGGACACAGCAACTCTGGAAACACCATATATTTT. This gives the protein CASSAPGHSNSGNTIYF.

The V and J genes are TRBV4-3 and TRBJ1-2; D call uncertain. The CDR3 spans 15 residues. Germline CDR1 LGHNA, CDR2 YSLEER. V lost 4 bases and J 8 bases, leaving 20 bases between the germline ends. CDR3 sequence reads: CASSPWPTSLEGYTF. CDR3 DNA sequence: TGCGCCAGCAGCCCGTGGCCGACGTCTTTGGAGGGCTACACCTTC.

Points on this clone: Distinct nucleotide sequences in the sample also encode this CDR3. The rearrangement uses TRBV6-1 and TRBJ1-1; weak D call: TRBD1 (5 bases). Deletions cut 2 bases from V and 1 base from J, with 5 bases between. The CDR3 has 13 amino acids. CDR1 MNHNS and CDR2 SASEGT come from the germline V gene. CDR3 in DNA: TGTGCCAGCAGTGAAAGGGGGAACACTGAAGCTTTCTTT. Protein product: CASSERGNTEAFF.

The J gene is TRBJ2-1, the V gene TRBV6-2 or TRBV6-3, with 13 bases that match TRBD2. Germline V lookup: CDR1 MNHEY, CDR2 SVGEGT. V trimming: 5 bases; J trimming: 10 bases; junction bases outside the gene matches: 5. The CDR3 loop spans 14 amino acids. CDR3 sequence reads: CASSKLAGGREQFF. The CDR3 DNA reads TGTGCCAGCAGTAAACTAGCGGGGGGGCGGGAGCAGTTCTTC.

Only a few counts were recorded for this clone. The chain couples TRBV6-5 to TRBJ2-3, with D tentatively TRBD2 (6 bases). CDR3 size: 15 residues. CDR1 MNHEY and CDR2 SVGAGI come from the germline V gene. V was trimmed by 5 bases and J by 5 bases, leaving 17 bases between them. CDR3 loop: CASSPTGSKVDTQYF. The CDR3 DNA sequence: TGTGCCAGCAGTCCCACCGGGAGCAAGGTAGATACGCAGTATTTT.

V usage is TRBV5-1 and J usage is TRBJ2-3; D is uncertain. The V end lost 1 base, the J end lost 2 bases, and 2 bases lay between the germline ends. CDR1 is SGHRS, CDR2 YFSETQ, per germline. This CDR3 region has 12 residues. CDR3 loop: CASSLLTDTQYF. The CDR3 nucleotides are TGCGCCAGCAGCTTGCTCACAGATACGCAGTATTTT.

The CDR3 nucleotides read TGCGCCAGCAGCCAAGAGGAGAAACCTGATACGCAGTATTTT. Amino acids: CASSQEEKPDTQYF. This sequence joins TRBV4-1 and TRBJ2-3; D unresolved. The CDR3 loop spans 14 amino acids. Trimming shortened V by 0 bases and J by 6 bases, and 10 bases separated the two germline ends. Germline values: CDR1 MGHRA, CDR2 YSYEKL.

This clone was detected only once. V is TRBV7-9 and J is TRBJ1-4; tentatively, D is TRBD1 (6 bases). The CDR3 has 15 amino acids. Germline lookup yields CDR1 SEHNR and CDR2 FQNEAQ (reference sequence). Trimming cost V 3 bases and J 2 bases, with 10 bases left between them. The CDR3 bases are TGTGCCAGCAGCTTCGTACAGGGCACTAATGAAAAACTGTTTTTT. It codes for CASSFVQGTNEKLFF.

The CDR3 DNA sequence: TGTGCCAGCAGCTCCACGGCGGCAGGGGTCCCCTCGCGGCAGTACTTC. Translation: CASSSTAAGVPSRQYF. The rearrangement uses TRBV7-9 and TRBJ2-7; TRBD1 is a possible D gene (6 bases). This CDR3 region has 16 residues. V gave up 4 bases and J gave up 9 bases, with 25 bases separating them. The germline gives CDR1 SEHNR, CDR2 FQNEAQ (reference sequence).

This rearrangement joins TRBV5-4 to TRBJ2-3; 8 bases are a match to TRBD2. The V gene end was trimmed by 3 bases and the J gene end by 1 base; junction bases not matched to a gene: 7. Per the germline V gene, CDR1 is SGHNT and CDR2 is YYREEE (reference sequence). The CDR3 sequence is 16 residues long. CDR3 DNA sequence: TGTGCCAGCAGCTCCGGGGGGGGGCCGCGCACAGATACGCAGTATTTT. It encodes CASSSGGGPRTDTQYF.

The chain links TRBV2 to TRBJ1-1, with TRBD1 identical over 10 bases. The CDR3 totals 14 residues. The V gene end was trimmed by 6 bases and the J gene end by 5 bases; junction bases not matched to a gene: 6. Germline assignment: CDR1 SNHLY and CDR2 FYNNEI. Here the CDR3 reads CASRDRGRGTEAFF. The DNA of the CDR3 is TGTGCCAGCAGGGACAGGGGGAGAGGAACTGAAGCTTTCTTT.

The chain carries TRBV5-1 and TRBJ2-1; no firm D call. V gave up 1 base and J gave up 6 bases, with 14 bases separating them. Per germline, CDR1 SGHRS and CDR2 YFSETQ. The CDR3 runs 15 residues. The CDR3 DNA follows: TGCGCCAGCAGCTTGCGGGTAGGTTCGGGCAATGAGCAGTTCTTC. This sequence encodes CASSLRVGSGNEQFF. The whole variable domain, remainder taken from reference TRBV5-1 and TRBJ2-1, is KAGVTQTPRYLIKTRGQQVTLSCSPISGHRSVSWYQQTPGQGLQFLFEYFSETQRNKGNFPGRFSGRQFSNSRSEMNVSTLELGDSALYLCASSLRVGSGNEQFFGPGTRLTVL.

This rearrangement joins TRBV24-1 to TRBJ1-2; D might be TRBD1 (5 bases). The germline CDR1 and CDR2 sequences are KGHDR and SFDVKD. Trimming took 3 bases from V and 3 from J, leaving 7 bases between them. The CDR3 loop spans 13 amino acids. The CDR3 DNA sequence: TGTGCCACCAGTGATATAGGGGACTATGGCTACACCTTC. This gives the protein CATSDIGDYGYTF.

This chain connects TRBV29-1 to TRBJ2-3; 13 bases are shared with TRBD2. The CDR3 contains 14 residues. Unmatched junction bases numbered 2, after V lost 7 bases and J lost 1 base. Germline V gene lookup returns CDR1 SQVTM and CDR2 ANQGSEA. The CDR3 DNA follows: TGCAGCGATGGACTAGCGGGAGGCACAGATACGCAGTATTTT. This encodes CSDGLAGGTDTQYF.

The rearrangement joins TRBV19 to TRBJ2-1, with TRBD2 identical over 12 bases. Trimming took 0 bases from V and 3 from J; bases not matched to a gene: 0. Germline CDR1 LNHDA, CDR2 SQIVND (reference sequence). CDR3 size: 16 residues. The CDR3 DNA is TGTGCCAGTAGTATAGAGGGACTAGCGGGCTACAATGAGCAGTTCTTC. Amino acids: CASSIEGLAGYNEQFF.

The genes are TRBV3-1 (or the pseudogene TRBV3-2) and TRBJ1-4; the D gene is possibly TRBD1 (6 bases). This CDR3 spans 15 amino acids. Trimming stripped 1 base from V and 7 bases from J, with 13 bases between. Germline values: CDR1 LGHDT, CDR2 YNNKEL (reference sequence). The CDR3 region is CASSQGRGGGEKLFF. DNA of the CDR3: TGTGCCAGCAGCCAAGGCAGGGGAGGGGGTGAAAAACTGTTTTTT.